The 17 T cell receptor beta chains listed next were all sequenced from one sample in a study of Ad26.COV2.S vaccination and SARS-CoV-2 variants (TCRdb year 2021). Receptor libraries were prepared by the immunoSEQ multiplex PCR assay. Here the immuneACCESS table is served through TCRdb, limited to in-frame sequences with V and J called. Missing clones are a known gap in these copies; in checked studies unresolved V genes cover under half, and the rest lacks a known reason. Recorded for this sample are some 450,000 clones; around 90% of them occurred a single time. Less than 5.5% of the sample is taken by the ten largest. Explained via the paper, the treatment or condition label denotes: some 20 received Ad26.COV2.S at low or high dose, single or two shots; about 5 received placebo; per-sample allocation not given. Repertoires of vaccine and placebo recipients were sequenced from samples taken on day 63 after the first injection.

The source material was peripheral blood, sampled in a trial of Ad26.COV2.S vaccine versus placebo. These receptors originate from a person aged 18-65 years who received the Ad26.COV2.S COVID-19 vaccine or a placebo.

The chain is built from TRBV6-4 and TRBJ2-4; 7 bases align to TRBD1. The CDR3 covers 14 residues. The germline V gene has CDR1 MRHNA and CDR2 SNTAGT. J lost 5 bases, V lost 7 bases, and 8 bases had no gene match. CDR3 bases: TGTGCCAGCAAGGAGACAGGGATGGAAAACATTCAGTACTTC. Its translation is CASKETGMENIQYF.

The genes are TRBV13 and TRBJ1-2; D is perhaps TRBD1 (6 bases). Trimming left V 5 bases short and J 3 bases short, with 13 bases between. CDR3 length: 14 amino acids. Germline values: CDR1 PRHDT, CDR2 FYEKMQ (reference sequence). CDR3 DNA: TGTGCCAGCAGCCCACGGGGACACCACTATGGCTACACCTTC. Translation: CASSPRGHHYGYTF.

In regard to this clone: Other DNA sequences within the sample encode an identical CDR3. CDR3 bases: TGTGCCAGCAGTTACTCGTCGAACCAGCCCCAGCATTTT. Its translation: CASSYSSNQPQHF. The chain recombines TRBV6-6 with TRBJ1-5; D is unclear. Per germline, CDR1 MNHNY and CDR2 SVGAGI (reference sequence). The CDR3 is made up of 13 amino acids. V was shortened by 0 bases and J by 7 bases, with 7 bases between the two germline ends.

The gene calls are TRBV10-3 and TRBJ2-1; D ambiguous. The V end was cut by 2 bases, the J end by 7 bases, with 9 bases between. Germline V gives CDR1 ENHRY, CDR2 SYGVKD. The CDR3 totals 13 residues. The DNA for the CDR3 is TGTGCCATCAGTGAGCGAGTCGAAAATGAGCAGTTCTTC. It is translated as CAISERVENEQFF.

The chain recombines TRBV11-2 with TRBJ2-7, with TRBD1 matching 10 bases. The CDR3 spans 16 residues. The germline V gene encodes CDR1 SGHAT and CDR2 FQNNGV. V was clipped by 5 bases and J by 5 bases; unmatched bases: 12. Here the CDR3 DNA reads TGTGCCAGCAGCGTCCAGCCGGGACAGGGGTTCCACGAGCAGTACTTC. It yields the protein CASSVQPGQGFHEQYF.

This rearrangement joins TRBV29-1 to TRBJ2-7; tentatively, D is TRBD1 (5 bases). Germline CDR1 SQVTM, CDR2 ANQGSEA. The CDR3 consists of 12 residues. V was clipped by 5 bases and J by 2 bases, with 10 bases between them. For the CDR3, the DNA is TGCAGCGTTATTCAGGGTGCCTACGAGCAGTACTTC. This codes for CSVIQGAYEQYF.

Remarks on this clone: The same CDR3 can be traced to other DNA sequences in this sample. This chain connects TRBV12-3 or TRBV12-4 to TRBJ2-1; D ambiguous. This CDR3 is built from 10 residues. The V and J ends lost 6 bases and 8 bases respectively, with 5 bases between them. The CDR3: CASSLYEQFF. The DNA for the CDR3 is TGTGCCAGCAGCTTATATGAGCAGTTCTTC.

In DNA, the CDR3 is TGTGCCAGCAGCTTAGGAGGCAGTACGCAGTATTTT. Protein product: CASSLGGSTQYF. V gene TRBV7-8 combines with J gene TRBJ2-3; no reliable D call. From germline, CDR1 is SGHVS and CDR2 FQNEAQ. The CDR3 contains 12 residues. Between the trimmed V and J ends, which lost 1 base and 8 bases, there was a span of 7 bases. Full variable domain (remainder filled in from reference TRBV7-8 and TRBJ2-3): GAGVSQSPRYKVAKRGQDVALRCDPISGHVSLFWYQQALGQGPEFLTYFQNEAQLDKSGLPSDRFFAERPEGSVSTLKIQRTQQEDSAVYLCASSLGGSTQYFGPGTRLTVL.

The chain joins TRBV3-1 (or the pseudogene TRBV3-2) to TRBJ2-1, with D perhaps TRBD1 (7 bases). The CDR3 contains 16 residues. Germline V gene lookup returns CDR1 LGHDT and CDR2 YNNKEL (reference sequence). Deletions cut 4 bases from V and 14 bases from J, with 27 bases between. The CDR3 region has the DNA TGTGCCAGCAGCCTTCCGGGACAGACTCTTTTCGAGCGGGAGTTCTTC. It yields the protein CASSLPGQTLFEREFF.

The CDR3 bases are TGTGCCAGCAGCCCCGGGACAGGGAGGAACATTCAGTACTTC. This gives the protein CASSPGTGRNIQYF. The V gene is TRBV7-9, the J gene TRBJ2-4, with 9 bases identical to TRBD1. Germline V gives CDR1 SEHNR, CDR2 FQNEAQ (reference sequence). The length of the CDR3 is 14 residues. The junction had 6 bases not matched to a gene; V was cut back by 5 bases and J by 7 bases.

This clone appeared a few times. As DNA, the CDR3 is TGTGCCAGCAGTTTCCTTACTAGCGGGAGGGCCGCCGGGGAGCTGTTTTTT. Its protein is CASSFLTSGRAAGELFF. V is TRBV27 and J is TRBJ2-2; 13 nucleotides align to TRBD2. Trimming removed 3 bases from V and 6 bases from J; junction bases left unmatched: 7. The CDR3 is 17 amino acids. CDR1 and CDR2 from the germline V gene are MNHEY and SMNVEV (reference sequence).

The chain carries TRBV14 and TRBJ2-1, with unresolved D. CDR1 is SGHDN, CDR2 FVKESK, per germline. The CDR3 is made up of 13 amino acids. V was cut by 3 bases and J by 7 bases, with 10 bases left in between. The CDR3 DNA is TGTGCCAGCAGCCAGGGGTTTGTAAATGAGCAGTTCTTC. Translating gives CASSQGFVNEQFF. Based on the CDR3 plus reference TRBV14 and TRBJ2-1, the full variable domain is EAGVTQFPSHSVIEKGQTVTLRCDPISGHDNLYWYRRVMGKEIKFLLHFVKESKQDESGMPNNRFLAERTGGTYSTLKVQPAELEDSGVYFCASSQGFVNEQFFGPGTRLTVL.

This clone was counted once. As DNA, the CDR3 is TGTGCCAGCTCACTACAGGGGGCTGGAGAAAAACTGTTTTTT. It yields the protein CASSLQGAGEKLFF. The J gene is TRBJ1-4, the V gene TRBV18; TRBD1 aligns across 9 bases. There are 14 residues in the CDR3. Trimming at V came to 4 bases and at J to 8 bases, leaving 5 bases not matched to a gene. Looked up from germline, CDR1 is KGHSH and CDR2 is LQKENI.

This chain connects TRBV19 to TRBJ2-5; D may correspond to TRBD1 or TRBD2 (5 bases each). CDR1 and CDR2 from the germline V gene are LNHDA and SQIVND (reference sequence). V lost 2 bases and J 2 bases, leaving 15 bases between the germline ends. The CDR3 runs 16 residues. In DNA form, the CDR3 reads TGTGCCAGTAGTATAACTCTCCGGGGCCCTCAAGAGACCCAGTACTTC. Translation gives CASSITLRGPQETQYF. Full variable domain (remainder filled in from reference TRBV19 and TRBJ2-5): DGGITQSPKYLFRKEGQNVTLSCEQNLNHDAMYWYRQDPGQGLRLIYYSQIVNDFQKGDIAEGYSVSREKKESFPLTVTSAQKNPTAFYLCASSITLRGPQETQYFGPGTRLLVL.

The CDR3 region is CASRLAASTSGKIPDTQYF. CDR3 coding DNA: TGTGCAAGTCGCTTAGCGGCGTCGACTAGCGGGAAGATCCCAGATACGCAGTATTTT. The rearrangement uses TRBV12-2 and TRBJ2-3; TRBD2 is the table's D call, not checked against the DNA. TRBV12-2 is a recognized pseudogene. The length of the CDR3 is 19 residues.

This chain uses TRBV20-1 with TRBJ1-4; D may be TRBD1 (5 bases). Germline CDR1 DFQATT, CDR2 SNEGSKA (reference sequence). V lost 3 bases and J lost 4, with 15 bases in between. The CDR3 is made up of 15 amino acids. CDR3 DNA: TGCAGTGCTAGTTCGTTGGGTCAGGGTAATGAAAAACTGTTTTTT. It codes for CSASSLGQGNEKLFF.

This chain connects TRBV28 to TRBJ1-1; TRBD1 might be the D (5 bases). The CDR3 is 13 amino acids. Germline-derived CDR1 and CDR2 are MDHEN and SYDVKM. V was clipped by 5 bases and J by 7 bases, with 14 bases between them. The CDR3 loop is CASSTAGVGEAFF. CDR3 bases: TGTGCCAGCAGTACGGCGGGGGTGGGTGAAGCTTTCTTT.